These T cell receptor beta chains were read from a single sample in a study of identical twins. TCRdb analysed the 5' RACE reads with MiXCR anew, one entry per CDR3 protein. The sample has roughly 350,000 distinct CDR3 sequences, approximately 13% seen once. These data were also reused for a study on yellow fever vaccine responses in identical twins.

The sequencing sample was made of CD8+ T cells sorted from blood. The receptor source for this set is a woman under 30 in good health. Each CDR3 is given with its conserved first and last residue. A D gene is named only where the DNA matches it firmly. Where a row states a size, it is once, few, many or the class of an expanded clone; other rows omit it.

J gene: TRBJ2-4
clone size: .
D gene: .
V gene: TRBV2
CDR3 protein: CASTGGTGWAKNIQYF
CDR3 DNA: TGTGCCAGCACCGGAGGGACGGGCTGGGCCAAAAACATTCAGTACTTC

J gene: TRBJ2-3
clone size: few
D gene: TRBD1
V gene: TRBV2
CDR3 protein: CASSVWDRGVDTQYF
CDR3 DNA: TGTGCCAGCAGTGTATGGGACAGGGGAGTAGATACGCAGTATTTT

J gene: TRBJ2-5
clone size: few
D gene: TRBD1
V gene: TRBV5-1
CDR3 protein: CASSATGIWETQYF
CDR3 DNA: TGCGCCAGCAGCGCGACAGGGATTTGGGAGACCCAGTACTTC

J gene: TRBJ2-7
clone size: .
D gene: .
V gene: TRBV29-1
CDR3 protein: CSVEAPGSYEQYF
CDR3 DNA: TGCAGCGTTGAAGCACCAGGGTCCTACGAGCAGTACTTC

J gene: TRBJ2-1
clone size: .
D gene: .
V gene: TRBV12-3/TRBV12-4
CDR3 protein: CASSFRGTLYNEQFF
CDR3 DNA: TGTGCCAGCAGTTTTCGAGGGACACTTTACAATGAGCAGTTCTTC

J gene: TRBJ1-5
clone size: .
D gene: TRBD1
V gene: TRBV2
CDR3 protein: CASSDEGTGFGNQPQHF
CDR3 DNA: TGTGCCAGCAGTGATGAGGGGACAGGGTTTGGAAATCAGCCCCAGCATTTT

J gene: TRBJ2-1
clone size: many
D gene: TRBD1
V gene: TRBV3-1
CDR3 protein: CASSPIQGGENEQFF
CDR3 DNA: TGTGCCAGCAGCCCCATACAGGGGGGTGAAAATGAGCAGTTCTTC

J gene: TRBJ1-2
clone size: few
D gene: .
V gene: TRBV20-1
CDR3 protein: CSARDQGSPSYGYTF
CDR3 DNA: TGCAGTGCTAGAGATCAGGGGTCCCCCTCCTATGGCTACACCTTC

J gene: TRBJ2-3
clone size: .
D gene: .
V gene: TRBV3-1
CDR3 protein: CASSLVPGISTDTQYF
CDR3 DNA: TGTGCCAGCAGCCTTGTTCCGGGTATCTCCACAGATACGCAGTATTTT

J gene: TRBJ1-1
clone size: few
D gene: TRBD1
V gene: TRBV7-9
CDR3 protein: CASSLDRGAFF
CDR3 DNA: TGTGCCAGCAGCCTCGACAGGGGAGCTTTCTTT

J gene: TRBJ1-1
clone size: few
D gene: .
V gene: TRBV5-6
CDR3 protein: CASSLSYRDTEAFF
CDR3 DNA: TGTGCCAGCAGCTTGTCCTACAGGGACACTGAAGCTTTCTTT

J gene: TRBJ2-5
clone size: .
D gene: .
V gene: TRBV6-1
CDR3 protein: CASSDAGETQYF
CDR3 DNA: TGTGCCAGCAGTGACGCGGGGGAGACCCAGTACTTC

J gene: TRBJ2-1
clone size: few
D gene: .
V gene: TRBV3-1
CDR3 protein: CASSVGTATYNEQFF
CDR3 DNA: TGTGCCAGCAGCGTAGGGACCGCGACCTACAATGAGCAGTTCTTC

J gene: TRBJ2-3
clone size: many
D gene: .
V gene: TRBV6-5
CDR3 protein: CASSSDWEDTQYF
CDR3 DNA: TGTGCCAGCAGTTCCGATTGGGAAGATACGCAGTATTTT

J gene: TRBJ2-1
clone size: many
D gene: TRBD1
V gene: TRBV12-3/TRBV12-4
CDR3 protein: CASSFGQGTDEQFF
CDR3 DNA: TGTGCCAGCAGTTTCGGACAGGGAACAGATGAGCAGTTCTTC

J gene: TRBJ2-2
clone size: few
D gene: .
V gene: TRBV7-2
CDR3 protein: CASSLDGPYGELFF
CDR3 DNA: TGTGCCAGCAGCTTAGATGGGCCGTACGGGGAGCTGTTTTTT

J gene: TRBJ2-2
clone size: few
D gene: TRBD1
V gene: TRBV7-9
CDR3 protein: CASSLSDQGAGELFF
CDR3 DNA: TGTGCCAGCAGCCTATCGGACCAGGGGGCCGGGGAGCTGTTTTTT

J gene: TRBJ1-2
clone size: .
D gene: .
V gene: TRBV6-1
CDR3 protein: CASSPDSYAGYTF
CDR3 DNA: TGTGCCAGCAGTCCAGACAGCTATGCAGGCTACACCTTC

J gene: TRBJ2-5
clone size: few
D gene: .
V gene: TRBV3-1
CDR3 protein: CASSQEAGKETQYF
CDR3 DNA: TGTGCCAGCAGCCAAGAGGCAGGTAAAGAGACCCAGTACTTC

J gene: TRBJ2-2
clone size: few
D gene: TRBD1
V gene: TRBV28
CDR3 protein: CASTLGQVSGELFF
CDR3 DNA: TGTGCCAGCACTCTTGGACAGGTCTCCGGGGAGCTGTTTTTT

J gene: TRBJ1-5
clone size: .
D gene: .
V gene: TRBV11-1
CDR3 protein: CASSLFNGDRNQPQHF
CDR3 DNA: TGTGCCAGCAGCTTATTTAATGGGGACCGAAATCAGCCCCAGCATTTT

J gene: TRBJ2-7
clone size: few
D gene: TRBD1
V gene: TRBV7-6
CDR3 protein: CASSYGQGQTGEQYF
CDR3 DNA: TGTGCCAGCAGCTACGGACAGGGACAGACAGGGGAGCAGTACTTC

J gene: TRBJ1-3
clone size: once
D gene: .
V gene: TRBV2
CDR3 protein: CASKVRESYSGNTIYF
CDR3 DNA: TGTGCCAGCAAGGTGCGGGAGTCTTACTCTGGAAACACCATATATTTT

J gene: TRBJ2-7
clone size: few
D gene: .
V gene: TRBV28
CDR3 protein: CASSFGSAKGEQYF
CDR3 DNA: TGTGCCAGCAGTTTTGGTAGCGCCAAGGGCGAGCAGTACTTC

J gene: TRBJ2-1
clone size: many
D gene: .
V gene: TRBV4-1
CDR3 protein: CASSTSSTGSEQFF
CDR3 DNA: TGCGCCAGCAGCACATCTAGCACAGGGAGTGAGCAGTTCTTC

J gene: TRBJ1-1
clone size: .
D gene: .
V gene: TRBV7-8
CDR3 protein: CASSGTPGVTEAFF
CDR3 DNA: TGTGCCAGCAGCGGGACGCCGGGGGTGACTGAAGCTTTCTTT

J gene: TRBJ2-1
clone size: .
D gene: TRBD1
V gene: TRBV12-3/TRBV12-4
CDR3 protein: CASSPSGTGDKFF
CDR3 DNA: TGTGCCAGCAGTCCGTCCGGGACAGGGGATAAGTTCTTC

J gene: TRBJ1-1
clone size: .
D gene: .
V gene: TRBV5-1
CDR3 protein: CASSFLGQRLNTEAFF
CDR3 DNA: TGCGCCAGCAGCTTCTTAGGACAGAGACTGAACACTGAAGCTTTCTTT

J gene: TRBJ2-3
clone size: few
D gene: .
V gene: TRBV7-8
CDR3 protein: CASSLEWGRTDTQYF
CDR3 DNA: TGTGCCAGCAGCTTAGAGTGGGGTAGGACAGATACGCAGTATTTT

J gene: TRBJ2-7
clone size: many
D gene: TRBD1
V gene: TRBV5-1
CDR3 protein: CASSRTGGGDEQYF
CDR3 DNA: TGCGCCAGCAGCAGGACAGGGGGAGGGGACGAGCAGTACTTC

J gene: TRBJ1-1
clone size: few
D gene: .
V gene: TRBV6-1
CDR3 protein: CASSTGGSTEAFF
CDR3 DNA: TGTGCCAGCAGTACCGGGGGGAGCACTGAAGCTTTCTTT

J gene: TRBJ1-2
clone size: .
D gene: .
V gene: TRBV25-1
CDR3 protein: CASSGQTNYGYTF
CDR3 DNA: TGTGCCAGCAGTGGACAGACTAACTATGGCTACACCTTC

J gene: TRBJ1-1
clone size: .
D gene: .
V gene: TRBV27
CDR3 protein: CASSFGSVPMNTEAFF
CDR3 DNA: TGTGCCAGCAGTTTTGGCAGTGTTCCCATGAACACTGAAGCTTTCTTT

J gene: TRBJ2-7
clone size: .
D gene: .
V gene: TRBV4-1
CDR3 protein: CASSPRGVGGYEQYF
CDR3 DNA: TGCGCCAGCAGCCCCCGAGGCGTCGGTGGTTACGAGCAGTACTTC

J gene: TRBJ1-3
clone size: few
D gene: .
V gene: TRBV5-1
CDR3 protein: CASSFSGTPSSGNTIYF
CDR3 DNA: TGCGCCAGCAGCTTTTCCGGGACTCCAAGCTCTGGAAACACCATATATTTT

J gene: TRBJ2-7
clone size: few
D gene: .
V gene: TRBV9
CDR3 protein: CASSVSSGARYEQYF
CDR3 DNA: TGTGCCAGCAGCGTATCCTCCGGGGCGCGCTACGAGCAGTACTTC

J gene: TRBJ1-2
clone size: .
D gene: TRBD1
V gene: TRBV2
CDR3 protein: CASSGDRADGYTF
CDR3 DNA: TGTGCCAGCAGCGGGGACAGGGCTGATGGCTACACCTTC

J gene: TRBJ2-1
clone size: .
D gene: .
V gene: TRBV12-3/TRBV12-4
CDR3 protein: CASQGGNEQFF
CDR3 DNA: TGTGCCAGCCAAGGTGGCAATGAGCAGTTCTTC

J gene: TRBJ2-3
clone size: .
D gene: TRBD2
V gene: TRBV12-3/TRBV12-4
CDR3 protein: CASSLGTSGSGSTDTQYF
CDR3 DNA: TGTGCCAGCAGTTTAGGGACTAGCGGGAGTGGGAGCACAGATACGCAGTATTTT

J gene: TRBJ2-7
clone size: many
D gene: .
V gene: TRBV7-9
CDR3 protein: CASSQSGSQRAISYEQYF
CDR3 DNA: TGTGCCAGCAGCCAATCTGGAAGCCAGCGGGCGATCTCCTACGAGCAGTACTTC

J gene: TRBJ2-1
clone size: many
D gene: TRBD1
V gene: TRBV29-1
CDR3 protein: CSVDTGQGANNEQFF
CDR3 DNA: TGCAGCGTTGATACGGGACAGGGGGCGAACAATGAGCAGTTCTTC

J gene: TRBJ2-6
clone size: .
D gene: TRBD1
V gene: TRBV9
CDR3 protein: CASSETGSGANVLTF
CDR3 DNA: TGTGCCAGCAGCGAGACAGGGTCTGGGGCCAACGTCCTGACTTTC

J gene: TRBJ2-1
clone size: .
D gene: TRBD2
V gene: TRBV27
CDR3 protein: CASSPGLAPYNEQFF
CDR3 DNA: TGTGCCAGCAGTCCGGGACTAGCGCCCTACAATGAGCAGTTCTTC

J gene: TRBJ2-3
clone size: .
D gene: .
V gene: TRBV9
CDR3 protein: CASSEPNTDTQYF
CDR3 DNA: TGTGCCAGCAGCGAACCGAACACAGATACGCAGTATTTT

J gene: TRBJ2-5
clone size: many
D gene: .
V gene: TRBV3-1
CDR3 protein: CASSQDPIPTETQYF
CDR3 DNA: TGTGCCAGCAGCCAAGATCCTATCCCGACGGAGACCCAGTACTTC

J gene: TRBJ1-1
clone size: few
D gene: TRBD1
V gene: TRBV5-1
CDR3 protein: CASSLVGQGAGWETEAFF
CDR3 DNA: TGCGCCAGCAGCTTGGTGGGACAGGGGGCAGGTTGGGAAACTGAAGCTTTCTTT

J gene: TRBJ2-7
clone size: .
D gene: TRBD2
V gene: TRBV6-5
CDR3 protein: CASSYSGGVSYEQYF
CDR3 DNA: TGTGCCAGCAGTTACTCGGGGGGGGTCTCCTACGAGCAGTACTTC

J gene: TRBJ1-6
clone size: few
D gene: TRBD1
V gene: TRBV15
CDR3 protein: CATSKTGDSNSPLHF
CDR3 DNA: TGTGCCACCAGCAAGACTGGGGACAGTAATTCACCCCTCCACTTT

J gene: TRBJ2-2
clone size: .
D gene: .
V gene: TRBV21-1
CDR3 protein: CASSNLRFGFGGRAAGELFF
CDR3 DNA: TGTGCCAGCAGCAATTTGAGGTTTGGGTTCGGCGGGAGGGCCGCCGGGGAGCTGTTTTTT

J gene: TRBJ1-1
clone size: .
D gene: .
V gene: TRBV7-9
CDR3 protein: CASSWEQEPNTEAFF
CDR3 DNA: TGTGCCAGCAGCTGGGAACAGGAGCCGAACACTGAAGCTTTCTTT